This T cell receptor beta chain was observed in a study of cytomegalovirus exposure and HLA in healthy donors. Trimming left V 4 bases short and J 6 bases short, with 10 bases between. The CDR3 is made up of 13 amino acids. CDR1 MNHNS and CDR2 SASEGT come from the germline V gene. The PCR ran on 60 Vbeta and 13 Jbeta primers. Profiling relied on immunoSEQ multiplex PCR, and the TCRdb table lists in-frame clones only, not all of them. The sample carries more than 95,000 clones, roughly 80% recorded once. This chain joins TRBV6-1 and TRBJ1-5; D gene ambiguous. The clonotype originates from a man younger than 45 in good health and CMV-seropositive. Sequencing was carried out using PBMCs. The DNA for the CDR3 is TGTGCCAGCAGTGCGGGTGATCTTCAGCCCCAGCATTTT. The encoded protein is CASSAGDLQPQHF.